This T cell receptor (beta chain) was sequenced for a study of T cells expressing NK-cell markers. Study-level findings and limits: Dominant NKG2C+ clonotypes accounted for about 1.0-8% of CD8+ T cells in a handful of donors.

CDR3 length: 16 amino acids. CDR1 SEHNR and CDR2 FQNEAQ come from the germline V gene (reference sequence). In regard to this clonotype: Its matching antigen is unknown.

UMI-tagged 5'RACE template switching yielded the TCR beta cDNA. TCRdb processed the 5' RACE reads again and assigns one entry to each CDR3 protein, with no DNA. Its clone listing holds under 200,000 distinct CDR3 sequences. The V gene is TRBV7-9, the J gene TRBJ1-5; the TRBD1 assignment by TCRdb is unverifiable without DNA. The sequenced sample consisted of blood T cells: a sorted CD56 or NKG2C T cell subset, CD4+ or CD8+ T cells, or bulk PBMC T cells (not recorded which). The TCR originated in a woman aged 18 to 75 in good health. CDR3 protein: CASSPPGTDSNQPQHF.